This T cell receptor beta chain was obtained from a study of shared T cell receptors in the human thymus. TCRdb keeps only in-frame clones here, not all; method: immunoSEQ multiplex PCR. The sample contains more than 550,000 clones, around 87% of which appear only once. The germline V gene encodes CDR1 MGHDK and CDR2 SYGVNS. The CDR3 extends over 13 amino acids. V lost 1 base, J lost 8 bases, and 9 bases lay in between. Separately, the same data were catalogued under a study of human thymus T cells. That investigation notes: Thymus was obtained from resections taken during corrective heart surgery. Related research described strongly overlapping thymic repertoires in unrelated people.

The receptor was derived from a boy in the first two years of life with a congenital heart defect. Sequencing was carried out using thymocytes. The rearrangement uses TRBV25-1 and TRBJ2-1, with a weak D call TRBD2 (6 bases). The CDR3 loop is CASSEFAGHEQFF. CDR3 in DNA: TGTGCCAGCAGTGAATTTGCGGGGCATGAGCAGTTCTTC.